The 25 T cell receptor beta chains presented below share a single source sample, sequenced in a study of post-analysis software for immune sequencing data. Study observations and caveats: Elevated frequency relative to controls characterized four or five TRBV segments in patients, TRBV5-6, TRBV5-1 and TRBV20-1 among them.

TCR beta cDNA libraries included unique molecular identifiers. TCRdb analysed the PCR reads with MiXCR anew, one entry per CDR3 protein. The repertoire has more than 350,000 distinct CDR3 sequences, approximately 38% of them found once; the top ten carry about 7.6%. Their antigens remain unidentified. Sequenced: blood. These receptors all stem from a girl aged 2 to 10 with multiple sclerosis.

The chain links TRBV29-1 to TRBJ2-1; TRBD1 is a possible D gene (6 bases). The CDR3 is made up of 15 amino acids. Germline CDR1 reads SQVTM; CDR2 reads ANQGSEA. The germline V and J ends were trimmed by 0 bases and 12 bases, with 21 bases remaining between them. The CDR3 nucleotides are TGCAGCGTTGAAGACCCAAACAGGGTGAGGGGTCGGCAGTTCTTC. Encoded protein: CSVEDPNRVRGRQFF.

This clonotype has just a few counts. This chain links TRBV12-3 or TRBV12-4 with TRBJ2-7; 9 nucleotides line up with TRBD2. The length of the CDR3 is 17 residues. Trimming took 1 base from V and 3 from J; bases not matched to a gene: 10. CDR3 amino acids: CASSLGSGRVKGYEQYF. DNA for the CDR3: TGTGCCAGCAGTTTAGGTAGCGGGAGAGTTAAGGGCTACGAGCAGTACTTC.

The CDR3 DNA follows: TGTGCCACCAGTGACGTTAGCGGTAGCTCCTACAATGAGCAGTTCTTC. This gives the protein CATSDVSGSSYNEQFF. V and J are TRBV24-1 and TRBJ2-1; TRBD2 is a possible D gene (6 bases). The V and J ends lost 4 bases and 0 bases respectively, with 12 bases between them. The CDR3 contains 16 residues. Germline V CDR1 and CDR2: KGHDR, SFDVKD.

CDR3 bases: TGTGCCAGCAGTCCTGGACTAGACCCTAGCACAGATACGCAGTATTTT. The encoded protein is CASSPGLDPSTDTQYF. The chain uses TRBV12-3 or TRBV12-4 and TRBJ2-3, with TRBD2 identical over 7 bases. The CDR3 runs to 16 residues. With V trimmed by 5 bases and J by 0 bases, 8 bases remained unmatched.

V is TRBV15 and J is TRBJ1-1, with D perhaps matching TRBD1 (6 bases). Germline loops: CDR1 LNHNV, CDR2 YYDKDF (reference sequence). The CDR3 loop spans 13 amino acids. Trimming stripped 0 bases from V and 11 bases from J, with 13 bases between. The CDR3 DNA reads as TGTGCCACCAGCAGAGATGGACAGTCCGGTGCTTTCTTT. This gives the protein CATSRDGQSGAFF.

CDR3 DNA sequence: TGTGCCAGCTCACCAGGGCAGCTAACGCGGGAGCAGTACTTC. It is translated as CASSPGQLTREQYF. The V and J genes are TRBV18 and TRBJ2-7; D not resolved. Germline V gene sequence: CDR1 KGHSH, CDR2 LQKENI. V dropped 2 bases and J dropped 7 bases, with 15 bases sitting between them. The CDR3 is 14 amino acids.

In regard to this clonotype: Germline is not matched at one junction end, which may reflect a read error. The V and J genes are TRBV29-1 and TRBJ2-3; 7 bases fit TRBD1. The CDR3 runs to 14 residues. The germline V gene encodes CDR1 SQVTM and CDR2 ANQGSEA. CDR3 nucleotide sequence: TGCGGCGTTCTGACAGGGCTGGGGACAGATACGCAGTATTTT. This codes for CGVLTGLGTDTQYF.

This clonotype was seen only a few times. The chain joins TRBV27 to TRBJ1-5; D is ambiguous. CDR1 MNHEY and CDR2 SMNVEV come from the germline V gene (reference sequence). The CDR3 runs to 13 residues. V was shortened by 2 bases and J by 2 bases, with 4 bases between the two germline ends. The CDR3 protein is CASSLMGNQPQHF. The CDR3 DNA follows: TGTGCCAGCAGTTTAATGGGCAATCAGCCCCAGCATTTT.

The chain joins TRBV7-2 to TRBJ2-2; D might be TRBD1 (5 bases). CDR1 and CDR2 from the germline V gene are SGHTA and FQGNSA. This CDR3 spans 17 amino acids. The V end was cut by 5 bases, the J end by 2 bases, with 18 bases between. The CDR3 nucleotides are TGTGCCAGCAGCACACCCCTAGGGGTCCGAAACACCGGGGAGCTGTTTTTT. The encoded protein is CASSTPLGVRNTGELFF. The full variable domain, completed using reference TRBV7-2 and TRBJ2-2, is GAGVSQSPSNKVTEKGKDVELRCDPISGHTALYWYRQSLGQGLEFLIYFQGNSAPDKSGLPSDRFSAERTGGSVSTLTIQRTQQEDSAVYLCASSTPLGVRNTGELFFGEGSRLTVL.

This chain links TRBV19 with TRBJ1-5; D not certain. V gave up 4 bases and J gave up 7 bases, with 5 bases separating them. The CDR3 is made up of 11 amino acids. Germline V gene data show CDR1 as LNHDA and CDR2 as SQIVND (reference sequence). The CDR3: CASSKGQPQHF. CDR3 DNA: TGTGCCAGTAGTAAAGGGCAGCCCCAGCATTTT.

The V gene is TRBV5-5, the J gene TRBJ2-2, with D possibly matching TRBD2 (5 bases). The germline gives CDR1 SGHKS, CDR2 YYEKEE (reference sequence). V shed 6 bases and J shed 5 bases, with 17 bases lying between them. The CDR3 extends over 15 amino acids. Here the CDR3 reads CASIHVRGITGELFF. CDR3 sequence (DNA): TGTGCCAGCATTCACGTCCGGGGTATTACCGGGGAGCTGTTTTTT.

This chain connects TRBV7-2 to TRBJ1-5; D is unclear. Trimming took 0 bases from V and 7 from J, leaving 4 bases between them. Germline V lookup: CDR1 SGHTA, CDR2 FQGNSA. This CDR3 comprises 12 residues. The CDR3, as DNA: TGTGCCAGCAGCTTAGCAGCGCAGCCCCAGCATTTT. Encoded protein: CASSLAAQPQHF.

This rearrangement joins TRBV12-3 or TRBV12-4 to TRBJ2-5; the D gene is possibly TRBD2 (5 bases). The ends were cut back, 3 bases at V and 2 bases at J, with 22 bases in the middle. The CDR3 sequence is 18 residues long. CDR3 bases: TGTGCCAGCAGTTTCAGAGGTGCGGGTACCAATATTCAAGAGACCCAGTACTTC. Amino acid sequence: CASSFRGAGTNIQETQYF.

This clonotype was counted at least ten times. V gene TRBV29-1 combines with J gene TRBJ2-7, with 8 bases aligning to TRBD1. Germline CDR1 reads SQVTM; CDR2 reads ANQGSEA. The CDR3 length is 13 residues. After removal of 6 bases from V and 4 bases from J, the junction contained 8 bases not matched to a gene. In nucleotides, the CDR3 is TGCAGCGTCCGGCGCCAGGGGGCTTACGAGCAGTACTTC. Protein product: CSVRRQGAYEQYF.

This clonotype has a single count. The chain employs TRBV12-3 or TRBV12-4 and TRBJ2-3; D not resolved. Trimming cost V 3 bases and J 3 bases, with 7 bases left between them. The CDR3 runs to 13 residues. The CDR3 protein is CASSFTATDTQYF. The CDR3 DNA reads TGTGCCAGCAGTTTTACAGCTACAGATACGCAGTATTTT.

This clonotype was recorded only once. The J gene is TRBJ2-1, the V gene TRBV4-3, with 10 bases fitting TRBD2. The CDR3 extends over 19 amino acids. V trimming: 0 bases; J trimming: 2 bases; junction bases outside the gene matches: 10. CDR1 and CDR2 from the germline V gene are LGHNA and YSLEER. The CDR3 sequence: CASSQDLTLLAGTYNEQFF. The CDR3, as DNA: TGCGCCAGCAGCCAAGATCTGACCCTACTAGCGGGAACCTACAATGAGCAGTTCTTC.

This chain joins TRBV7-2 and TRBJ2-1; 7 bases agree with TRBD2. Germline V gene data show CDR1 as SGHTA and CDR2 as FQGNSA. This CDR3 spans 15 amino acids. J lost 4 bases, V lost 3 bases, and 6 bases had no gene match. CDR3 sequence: CASSLTSLPYNEQFF. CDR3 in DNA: TGTGCCAGCAGCTTGACTAGCCTTCCTTACAATGAGCAGTTCTTC.

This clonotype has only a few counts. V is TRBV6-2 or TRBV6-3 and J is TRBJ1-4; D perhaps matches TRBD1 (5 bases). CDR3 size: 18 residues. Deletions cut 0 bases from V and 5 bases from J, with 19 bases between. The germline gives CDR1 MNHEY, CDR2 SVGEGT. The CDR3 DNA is TGTGCCAGCAGTTACTCGACCGGTAGGGGCACGTGGAATGAAAAACTGTTTTTT. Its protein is CASSYSTGRGTWNEKLFF.

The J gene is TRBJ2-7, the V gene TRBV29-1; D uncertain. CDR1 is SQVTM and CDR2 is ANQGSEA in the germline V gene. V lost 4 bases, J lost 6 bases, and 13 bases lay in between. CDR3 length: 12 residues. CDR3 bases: TGCAGCGTTGGACGGTCGTTAGGCGAGCAGTACTTC. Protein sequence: CSVGRSLGEQYF.

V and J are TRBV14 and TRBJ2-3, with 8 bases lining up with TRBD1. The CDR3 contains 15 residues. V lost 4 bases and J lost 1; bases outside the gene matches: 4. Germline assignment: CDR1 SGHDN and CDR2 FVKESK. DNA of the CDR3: TGTGCCAGCAGCCGGACAGGGAACGGCACAGATACGCAGTATTTT. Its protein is CASSRTGNGTDTQYF.

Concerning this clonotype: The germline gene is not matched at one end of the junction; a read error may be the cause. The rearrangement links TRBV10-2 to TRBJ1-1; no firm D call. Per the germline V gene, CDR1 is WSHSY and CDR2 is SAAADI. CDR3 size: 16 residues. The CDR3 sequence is CASSESRVGANPEAFF. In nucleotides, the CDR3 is TGCGCCAGCAGTGAGTCGAGGGTAGGTGCGAACCCTGAAGCTTTCTTT.

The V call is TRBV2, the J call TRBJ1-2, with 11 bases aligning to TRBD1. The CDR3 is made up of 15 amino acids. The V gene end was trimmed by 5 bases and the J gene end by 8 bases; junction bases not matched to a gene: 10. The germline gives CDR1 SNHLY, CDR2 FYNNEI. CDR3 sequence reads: CASSPLGQGAWGYTF. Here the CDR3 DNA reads TGTGCCAGCAGTCCTTTAGGACAGGGGGCATGGGGCTACACCTTC.

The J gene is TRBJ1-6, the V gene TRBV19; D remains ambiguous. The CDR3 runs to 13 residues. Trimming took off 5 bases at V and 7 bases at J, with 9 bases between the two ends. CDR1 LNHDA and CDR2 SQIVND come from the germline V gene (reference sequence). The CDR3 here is CASSSGRNSPLHF. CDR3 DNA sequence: TGTGCCAGTAGTTCCGGCAGGAATTCACCCCTCCACTTT.

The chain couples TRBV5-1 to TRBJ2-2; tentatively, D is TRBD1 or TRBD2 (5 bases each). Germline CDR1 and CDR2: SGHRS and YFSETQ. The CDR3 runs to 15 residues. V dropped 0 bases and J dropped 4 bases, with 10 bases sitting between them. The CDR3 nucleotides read TGCGCCAGCAGCTTGGGATCGGGACCCACCGGGGAGCTGTTTTTT. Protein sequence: CASSLGSGPTGELFF.

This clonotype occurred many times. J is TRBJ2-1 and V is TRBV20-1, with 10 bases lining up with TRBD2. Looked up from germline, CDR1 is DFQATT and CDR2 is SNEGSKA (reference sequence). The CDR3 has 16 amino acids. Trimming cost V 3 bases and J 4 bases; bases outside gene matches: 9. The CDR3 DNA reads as TGCAGTGCTAGTGATACTAGCGGGACCTTTTACAATGAGCAGTTCTTC. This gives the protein CSASDTSGTFYNEQFF.